This T cell receptor (beta chain) stems from a study of shared clonotypes between healthy human individuals. CDR3 size: 18 residues. Germline CDR1 SGHRS, CDR2 YFSETQ. With V trimmed by 4 bases and J by 5 bases, 16 bases remained unmatched. Study-wide results and caveats: Generally, naive subsets came out with larger estimated richness than memory subsets.

The protocol was immunoSEQ multiplex PCR, while the TCRdb copy is restricted to in-frame clones and leaves out a portion. The sample lists 2,500,000 or so clones; approximately 94% were seen once. For this clone: The antigen remains unidentified.

This clonotype was obtained from a man between 18 and 29 years old in good health. This sequence joins TRBV5-1 and TRBJ2-5; TRBD2 agrees at 11 bases. Sequencing input: naive CD4+ T cells sorted from blood. Subset meaning: CD45RA+ positively selected. CDR3 protein: CASSGTTSGMGSRETQYF. The DNA of the CDR3 is TGCGCCAGCAGCGGGACGACTAGCGGGATGGGGTCACGGGAGACCCAGTACTTC.